This TCR beta chain was profiled in a study of blood T cell repertoires in COVID-19. Clones were read by immunoSEQ multiplex PCR, and TCRdb kept only the in-frame ones, dropping some. The sample consists of about 200,000 clones, about 85% of them appearing once. There are 16 residues in the CDR3. Germline CDR1 reads MNHNY; CDR2 reads SVGAGI (reference sequence). V was clipped by 5 bases and J by 9 bases, with 20 bases between them. This TCR was recovered from a woman older than 75 with acute or convalescent COVID-19. V usage is TRBV6-6 and J usage is TRBJ1-6; D is uncertain. The sequenced sample was peripheral blood. The DNA for the CDR3 is TGTGCCAGCAGTCGATTTGCCACTATGGGGAGTTCACCCCTCCACTTT. Amino acid sequence: CASSRFATMGSSPLHF.